The present TCR beta chain was sequenced within a study of Ad26.COV2.S vaccination and SARS-CoV-2 variants. The CDR3 totals 16 residues. In germline, CDR1 is MNHEY, CDR2 SVGEGT. The V and J ends lost 2 bases and 2 bases, in that order; junction bases with no gene match: 6. General observations from the study: Vaccine and placebo recipients had comparable breadth of non-spike TCRs. Using TCR breadth and depth analyses may have led to underestimated total T cell responses. Greater spike-specific TCR breadth was seen in vaccine recipients than in placebo recipients.

Details on this clone: Its target is not known.

The protocol was immunoSEQ multiplex PCR, while the TCRdb copy is restricted to in-frame clones and leaves out a portion. Of about 140,000 clones in the sample, roughly 88% were seen once. The rearrangement links TRBV6-2 or TRBV6-3 to TRBJ2-5; 9 bases agree with TRBD2. The clonotype originates from a human donor who had recovered from COVID-19. The sample consisted of peripheral blood, taken after recovery from COVID-19. In DNA, the CDR3 is TGTGCCAGCAGTTACGAGCTAGCGGGGAAACAAGAGACCCAGTACTTC. This codes for CASSYELAGKQETQYF.